Below, 17 T cell receptor beta chains from the same sample are listed, as sequenced in a study of response to subunit inactivated influenza vaccine. Via MiXCR, TCRdb re-called the RT-PCR reads, giving one row per CDR3 protein. The data show 500,000 to 600,000 distinct CDR3 sequences, with about 15% seen just once and approximately 3% held by the top ten. The sample consisted of CD4+ T cells sorted from PBMCs, taken roughly 24 months after vaccination. All receptors come from a man aged 50-75 years who received an inactivated influenza vaccine.

This chain connects TRBV6-5 to TRBJ2-1, with 12 bases that match TRBD2. Germline V CDR1 and CDR2: MNHEY, SVGAGI. V shed 4 bases, J shed 6 bases, and the junction held 4 bases outside the gene matches. The CDR3 spans 15 residues. CDR3 coding DNA: TGTGCCAGCAGTTCCCCGGGACTAGCGGGCAATGAGCAGTTCTTC. This codes for CASSSPGLAGNEQFF.

This clonotype appeared a few times. This rearrangement joins TRBV7-2 to TRBJ2-3, with a possible D match to TRBD2 (6 bases). V lost 3 bases and J 3 bases, leaving 13 bases between the germline ends. The CDR3 runs to 15 residues. Germline lookup yields CDR1 SGHTA and CDR2 FQGNSA. In DNA form, the CDR3 reads TGTGCCAGCAGCTTGAGCGGGCCCAGAACAGATACGCAGTATTTT. It codes for CASSLSGPRTDTQYF.

CDR3 in DNA: TGTGCCAGTACCAAGAACCGTGGGGCCCGCCAGCGGGAGGGCCAAGAGACCCAGTACTTC. Translation gives CASTKNRGARQREGQETQYF. This chain joins TRBV7-8 and TRBJ2-5, with 10 bases that match TRBD2. From germline, CDR1 is SGHVS and CDR2 FQNEAQ. Unmatched junction bases numbered 23, after V lost 9 bases and J lost 1 base. The CDR3 is 20 residues long.

This clonotype was detected ten times or more. V gene TRBV6-2 or TRBV6-3 combines with J gene TRBJ2-7; D possibly corresponds to TRBD1 (6 bases). In germline, CDR1 is MNHEY, CDR2 SVGEGT. This CDR3 has 16 amino acids. Trimming shortened V by 6 bases and J by 6 bases, and 24 bases separated the two germline ends. CDR3 nucleotides: TGTGCCAGCAGAAAATCCCTAACTCCAGGGGCAGGCGAGCAGTACTTC. Translated: CASRKSLTPGAGEQYF.

This clonotype has more than one count but fewer than ten. CDR3 in DNA: TGTGCCAGCAGTTACCACCAGGCTTTTCAGTTCTTC. Translation gives CASSYHQAFQFF. The chain links TRBV6-2 or TRBV6-3 to TRBJ2-1; no clear D gene. Trimming took 2 bases from V and 13 from J, leaving 12 bases between them. CDR3 length: 12 residues. The germline gives CDR1 MNHEY, CDR2 SVGEGT.

This chain links TRBV6-1 with TRBJ2-7; D is perhaps TRBD1 or TRBD2 (6 bases each). Germline V gene sequence: CDR1 MNHNS, CDR2 SASEGT. This CDR3 contains 17 residues. Trimming left V 6 bases short and J 2 bases short, with 23 bases between. The CDR3 here is CASRRGAAADSTYEQYF. CDR3 in DNA: TGTGCCAGCAGGAGGGGGGCTGCAGCTGATTCAACCTACGAGCAGTACTTC.

There are a few counts of this clonotype. The chain uses TRBV5-1 and TRBJ1-2, with 9 bases identical to TRBD1. With V trimmed by 3 bases and J by 8 bases, 11 bases remained unmatched. The CDR3 runs 15 residues. Germline CDR1 reads SGHRS; CDR2 reads YFSETQ. The CDR3 spells CASSWRNRGLGGYTF. The CDR3 region has the DNA TGCGCCAGCAGCTGGCGAAACAGGGGGCTCGGCGGCTACACCTTC. Based on the CDR3 plus reference TRBV5-1 and TRBJ1-2, the full variable domain is KAGVTQTPRYLIKTRGQQVTLSCSPISGHRSVSWYQQTPGQGLQFLFEYFSETQRNKGNFPGRFSGRQFSNSRSEMNVSTLELGDSALYLCASSWRNRGLGGYTFGSGTRLTVV.

The genes are TRBV7-3 and TRBJ2-1; the D gene is possibly TRBD1 (5 bases). Between the trimmed V and J ends, which lost 5 bases and 5 bases, there was a span of 7 bases. Germline lookup yields CDR1 SGHTA and CDR2 FQGTGA. The CDR3 is 12 amino acids. CDR3 in amino acids: CASSGANNEQFF. The CDR3 DNA follows: TGTGCCAGCAGCGGGGCCAACAATGAGCAGTTCTTC.

This clonotype was found a few times. This chain links TRBV9 with TRBJ2-3, with 8 bases matching TRBD2. Germline V gene data show CDR1 as SGDLS and CDR2 as YYNGEE. Trimming removed 0 bases from V and 2 bases from J; junction bases left unmatched: 8. The CDR3 sequence is 17 residues long. The CDR3 nucleotides read TGTGCCAGCAGCGTAGGTCCAGCGGGAGCGTTCACAGATACGCAGTATTTT. Translated, it gives CASSVGPAGAFTDTQYF.

In DNA, the CDR3 is TGCAGTGCTACAACTTCTAGCGGGAGGAGATACGAGCAGTACTTC. This sequence encodes CSATTSSGRRYEQYF. V is TRBV20-1 and J is TRBJ2-7; 11 bases map to TRBD2. The germline CDR1 and CDR2 sequences are DFQATT and SNEGSKA (reference sequence). The J segment lost 4 bases and the V segment lost 4 bases, leaving 9 bases of the junction unmatched. This CDR3 region has 15 residues.

The gene calls are TRBV3-1 and TRBJ1-5, with 9 bases identical to TRBD1. Germline CDR1 is LGHDT and CDR2 is YNNKEL (reference sequence). The V gene end was trimmed by 4 bases and the J gene end by 7 bases; junction bases not matched to a gene: 5. The CDR3 has 14 residues. The CDR3 region is CASSLGQGKQPQHF. CDR3 DNA: TGTGCCAGCAGCCTCGGACAGGGGAAACAGCCCCAGCATTTT.

Concerning this clonotype: A much larger clone differs from this one at a single base, so this may be a read error. The J gene is TRBJ2-7, the V gene TRBV20-1, with TRBD2 as a possible D gene (5 bases). Trimming took 6 bases from V and 0 from J, leaving 9 bases between them. The length of the CDR3 is 12 residues. CDR1 and CDR2 from the germline V gene are DFQATT and SNEGSKA (reference sequence). The DNA of the CDR3 is TGCAGTGCCTCGGACTCCTCCTACGAGCAGTACTTC. Amino acid sequence: CSASDSSYEQYF.

This clonotype was picked up many times. The chain uses TRBV3-1 and TRBJ1-5; 7 nucleotides align to TRBD1. Unmatched junction bases numbered 15, after V lost 3 bases and J lost 4 bases. CDR1 LGHDT and CDR2 YNNKEL come from the germline V gene (reference sequence). This CDR3 spans 18 amino acids. CDR3 in DNA: TGTGCCAGCAGCCAGGACCTTTCGACAGGGAAGTTAAATCAGCCCCAGCATTTT. Residues: CASSQDLSTGKLNQPQHF.

In this sample, this clonotype turned up a few times. The chain joins TRBV4-2 to TRBJ2-1; 10 nucleotides align to TRBD2. Looked up from germline, CDR1 is LGHNA and CDR2 is YNFKEQ. With V trimmed by 4 bases and J by 0 bases, 12 bases remained unmatched. This CDR3 is 19 amino acids long. CDR3 coding DNA: TGTGCCAGCAGCCCTGTCGCTAGCGGGGGCCTGAGCTCCTACAATGAGCAGTTCTTC. This translates into CASSPVASGGLSSYNEQFF.

J is TRBJ1-1 and V is TRBV3-1; 9 positions agree with TRBD1. The CDR3 totals 14 residues. J gave up 3 bases and V 1 base, and 0 bases lay outside the gene matches. Germline V gene lookup returns CDR1 LGHDT and CDR2 YNNKEL (reference sequence). CDR3 amino acids: CASSQGQGDTEAFF. In nucleotides, the CDR3 is TGTGCCAGCAGCCAAGGACAGGGGGACACTGAAGCTTTCTTT. Using reference TRBV3-1 and TRBJ1-1 for the parts outside the CDR3, the full variable domain is DTAVSQTPKYLVTQMGNDKSIKCEQNLGHDTMYWYKQDSKKFLKIMFSYNNKELIINETVPNRFSPKSPDKAHLNLHINSLELGDSAVYFCASSQGQGDTEAFFGQGTRLTVV.

The rearrangement links TRBV4-3 to TRBJ2-5; D call uncertain. This CDR3 is 14 amino acids long. Germline V gene data show CDR1 as LGHNA and CDR2 as YSLEER. V was shortened by 1 base and J by 1 base, with 7 bases between the two germline ends. The CDR3 DNA is TGCGCCAGCAGCCAAGTTGGTGTCCAAGAGACCCAGTACTTC. Translation: CASSQVGVQETQYF.

Ten or more counts support this clonotype. The chain combines TRBV5-5 with TRBJ1-5, with unresolved D. The germline V gene encodes CDR1 SGHKS and CDR2 YYEKEE (reference sequence). There are 14 residues in the CDR3. Trimming cost V 1 base and J 5 bases, with 10 bases left between them. The CDR3 sequence: CASSLSGPHQPQHF. Written as DNA, the CDR3 is TGTGCCAGCAGCTTGTCCGGACCTCATCAGCCCCAGCATTTT.